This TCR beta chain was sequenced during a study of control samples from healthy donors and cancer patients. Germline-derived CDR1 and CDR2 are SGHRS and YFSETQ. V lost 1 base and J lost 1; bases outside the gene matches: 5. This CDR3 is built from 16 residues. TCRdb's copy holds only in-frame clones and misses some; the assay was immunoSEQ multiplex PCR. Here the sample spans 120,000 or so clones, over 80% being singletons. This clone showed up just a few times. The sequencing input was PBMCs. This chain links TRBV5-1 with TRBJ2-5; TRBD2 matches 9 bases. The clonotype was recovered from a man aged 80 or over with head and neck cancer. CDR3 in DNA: TGCGCCAGCAGCTTGTTAGCGGGGGCCCCCCAAGAGACCCAGTACTTC. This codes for CASSLLAGAPQETQYF.